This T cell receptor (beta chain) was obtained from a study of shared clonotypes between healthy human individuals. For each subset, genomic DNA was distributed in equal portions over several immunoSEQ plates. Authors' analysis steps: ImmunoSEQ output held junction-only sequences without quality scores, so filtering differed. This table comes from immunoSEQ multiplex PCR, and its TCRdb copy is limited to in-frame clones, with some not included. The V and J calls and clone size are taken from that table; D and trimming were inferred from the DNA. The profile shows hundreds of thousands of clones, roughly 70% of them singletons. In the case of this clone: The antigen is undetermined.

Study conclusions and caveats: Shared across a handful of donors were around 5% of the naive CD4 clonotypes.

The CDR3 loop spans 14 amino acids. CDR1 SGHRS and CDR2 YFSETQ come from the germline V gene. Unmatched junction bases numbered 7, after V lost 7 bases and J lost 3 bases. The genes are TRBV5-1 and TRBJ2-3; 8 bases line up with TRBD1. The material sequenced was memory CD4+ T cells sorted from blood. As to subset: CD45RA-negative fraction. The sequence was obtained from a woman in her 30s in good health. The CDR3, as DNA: TGCGCCAGCCGCCGACAGGGGCTGACAGATACGCAGTATTTT. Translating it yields CASRRQGLTDTQYF.